This T cell receptor (beta chain) is from a study of a mutant IDH1 vaccine in newly diagnosed glioma. Data came from immunoSEQ multiplex PCR; TCRdb stores just in-frame clones and leaves some out. This sample carries tens of thousands of clones, 74% of them seen once, and the ten largest clones take about 4.9%. Of note for this clone: Its antigen is undetermined.

The CDR3 contains 13 residues. The V end lost 5 bases, the J end lost 7 bases, and 12 bases lay between the germline ends. Germline-derived CDR1 and CDR2 are SGHTA and FQGNSA. The sample's time point: week 35, safety follow-up. Vaccination used 300 ug of mutant IDH1 20-mer peptide per dose, with topical imiquimod. The V and J genes are TRBV7-2 and TRBJ1-5; D remains ambiguous. The input for sequencing was PBMCs, taken from a glioma patient whose treatment included an IDH1 peptide vaccine. The sequence was obtained from a man between 50 and 59 years old with glioma. CDR3 nucleotides: TGTGCCAGCAGCCGTGAGAAGGGCCAGCCCCAGCATTTT. Protein product: CASSREKGQPQHF.